This note documents a single TCR beta chain sequence. What it binds is unknown. This sample is drawn from a study of graft-versus-host responses after intestinal transplantation. Study at large: Induction using anti-thymocyte globulin, followed by tacrolimus and steroids for roughly 3 years, was given to all recipients.

The assay was immunoSEQ multiplex PCR, and TCRdb's table has in-frame clones only and misses some. The data show 85,000 to 110,000 clones, over 85% seen once. Per the germline V gene, CDR1 is SGHVS and CDR2 is FQNEAQ. The ends were cut back, 1 base at V and 6 bases at J, with 7 bases in the middle. The CDR3 runs to 12 residues. The TCR was taken from a human donor who received an intestinal transplant. The material was unstimulated CD8+ T cells sorted from spleen or lymph node cells, obtained before intestinal transplant. This chain joins TRBV7-8 and TRBJ2-7; D not certain. DNA of the CDR3: TGTGCCAGCAGCTTAGAATGGTCCGAGCAGTACTTC. This translates into CASSLEWSEQYF.